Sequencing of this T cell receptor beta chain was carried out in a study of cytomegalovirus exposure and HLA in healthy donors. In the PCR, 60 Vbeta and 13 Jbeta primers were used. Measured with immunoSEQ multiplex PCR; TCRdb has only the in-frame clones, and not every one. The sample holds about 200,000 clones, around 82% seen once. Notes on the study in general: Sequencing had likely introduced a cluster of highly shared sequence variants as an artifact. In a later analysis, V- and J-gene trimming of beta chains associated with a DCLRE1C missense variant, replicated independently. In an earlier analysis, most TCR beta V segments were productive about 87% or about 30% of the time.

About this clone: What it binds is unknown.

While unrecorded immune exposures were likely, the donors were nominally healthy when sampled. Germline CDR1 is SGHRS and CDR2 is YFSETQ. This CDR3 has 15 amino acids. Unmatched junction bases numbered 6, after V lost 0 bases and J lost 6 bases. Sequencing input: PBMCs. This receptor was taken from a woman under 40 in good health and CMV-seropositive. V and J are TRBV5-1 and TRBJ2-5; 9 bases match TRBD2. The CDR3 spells CASSLVAGDRKTQYF. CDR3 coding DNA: TGCGCCAGCAGCTTGGTAGCGGGGGACCGGAAGACCCAGTACTTC.